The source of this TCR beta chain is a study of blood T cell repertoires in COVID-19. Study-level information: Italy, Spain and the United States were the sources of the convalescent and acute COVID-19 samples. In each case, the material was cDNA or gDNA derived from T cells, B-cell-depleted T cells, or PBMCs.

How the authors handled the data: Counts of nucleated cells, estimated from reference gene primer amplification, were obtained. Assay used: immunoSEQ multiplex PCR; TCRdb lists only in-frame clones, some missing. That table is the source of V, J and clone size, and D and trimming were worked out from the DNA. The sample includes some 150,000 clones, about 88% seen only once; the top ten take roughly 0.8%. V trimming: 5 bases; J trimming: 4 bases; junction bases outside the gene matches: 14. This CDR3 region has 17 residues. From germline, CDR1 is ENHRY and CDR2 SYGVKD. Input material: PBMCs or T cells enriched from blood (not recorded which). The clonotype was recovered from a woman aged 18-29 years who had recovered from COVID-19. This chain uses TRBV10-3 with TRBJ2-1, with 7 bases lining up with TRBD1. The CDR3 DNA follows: TGTGCCATCAGTCCTCGTGAGGGGGCAGGGGGATACAATGAGCAGTTCTTC. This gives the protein CAISPREGAGGYNEQFF.